The 18 T cell receptor beta chains listed next were all sequenced from one sample in a study of blood T cell repertoires in COVID-19. Method: immunoSEQ multiplex PCR; TCRdb's copy keeps in-frame clones and lacks some. The data show some 160,000 clones, about four fifths seen once. The specimen sequenced was PBMCs or T cells enriched from blood (not recorded which). These receptors originate from a woman aged 60-70 years who had recovered from COVID-19.

V and J are TRBV3-1 (or the pseudogene TRBV3-2) and TRBJ2-1; 9 nucleotides align to TRBD2. V lost 5 bases and J lost 1; bases outside the gene matches: 6. This CDR3 has 16 amino acids. Looked up from germline, CDR1 is LGHDT and CDR2 is YNNKEL (reference sequence). CDR3 nucleotides: TGTGCCAGCAGCTCAAACCTAGCGGGGTCCTACAATGAGCAGTTCTTC. Its protein product is CASSSNLAGSYNEQFF.

The chain is built from TRBV2 and TRBJ2-5; no clear D gene. Trimming removed 9 bases at V and 2 bases at J, with 7 bases between. The CDR3 length is 11 residues. Germline V lookup: CDR1 SNHLY, CDR2 FYNNEI. This chain's CDR3 is CASEAQETQYF. The CDR3 DNA reads as TGTGCCAGTGAAGCGCAAGAGACCCAGTACTTC.

The chain couples TRBV19 to TRBJ2-3, with D tentatively TRBD1 (7 bases). Trimming cost V 5 bases and J 4 bases, with 22 bases left between them. The CDR3 runs 17 residues. The germline V gene encodes CDR1 LNHDA and CDR2 SQIVND (reference sequence). CDR3 sequence: CASSPLLGGDRADTQYF. In nucleotides, the CDR3 is TGTGCCAGTAGTCCCCTTCTGGGGGGAGACAGGGCAGATACGCAGTATTTT.

The chain couples TRBV21-1 to TRBJ1-1; the D call TRBD1 from the table was never checked on the DNA. TRBV21-1 is shown as a pseudogene. The CDR3 is made up of 17 amino acids. CDR3 bases: TGTGCCAGCAGCAAATGCCCCACTCCCTCAGGGCAGACTGAAGCTTTCTTT. It encodes CASSKCPTPSGQTEAFF.

The chain uses TRBV7-3 and TRBJ2-1, with 7 bases fitting TRBD2. The CDR3 consists of 17 residues. V was clipped by 5 bases and J by 5 bases; unmatched bases: 15. CDR1 and CDR2 (germline): SGHTA, FQGTGA. CDR3: CASSPSRLAGANNEQFF. The CDR3 region has the DNA TGTGCCAGCAGCCCCTCGCGACTAGCCGGGGCAAACAATGAGCAGTTCTTC.

The rearrangement links TRBV3-1 (or the pseudogene TRBV3-2) to TRBJ2-1; 12 bases agree with TRBD2. Per the germline V gene, CDR1 is LGHDT and CDR2 is YNNKEL (reference sequence). The ends lost 0 bases at V and 9 bases at J; junction bases unmatched: 12. The CDR3 totals 18 residues. CDR3 protein: CASSQDQTLAGGQGEQFF. CDR3 DNA: TGTGCCAGCAGCCAAGATCAGACCCTAGCGGGGGGGCAGGGTGAGCAGTTCTTC.

V usage is TRBV5-4 and J usage is TRBJ1-4; possibly TRBD1 for D (6 bases). Germline loops: CDR1 SGHNT, CDR2 YYREEE (reference sequence). CDR3 length: 15 residues. The V end was cut by 0 bases, the J end by 1 base, with 7 bases between. In nucleotides, the CDR3 is TGTGCCAGCAGCTTGGCACAGGGAACTAATGAAAAACTGTTTTTT. This translates into CASSLAQGTNEKLFF. Variable domain in full (rest from reference TRBV5-4 and TRBJ1-4): ETGVTQSPTHLIKTRGQQVTLRCSSQSGHNTVSWYQQALGQGPQFIFQYYREEENGRGNFPPRFSGLQFPNYSSELNVNALELDDSALYLCASSLAQGTNEKLFFGSGTQLSVL.

This chain links TRBV12-3 or TRBV12-4 with TRBJ1-1; unclear D gene. V dropped 3 bases and J dropped 6 bases, with 11 bases sitting between them. This CDR3 is 13 amino acids long. The CDR3 reads CASSFLRFSEAFF. CDR3 in DNA: TGTGCCAGCAGTTTTTTGAGATTCTCTGAAGCTTTCTTT.

The chain recombines TRBV6-5 with TRBJ1-3; D might be TRBD1 (6 bases). This CDR3 contains 14 residues. The ends were cut back, 6 bases at V and 0 bases at J, with 9 bases in the middle. CDR1 and CDR2 from the germline V gene are MNHEY and SVGAGI. This CDR3 is CASRDSLSGNTIYF. CDR3 bases: TGTGCCAGCAGGGACAGTCTCTCTGGAAACACCATATATTTT.

V gene TRBV20-1 combines with J gene TRBJ2-4; 9 bases agree with TRBD1. Germline trimming cut 3 bases from V and 3 bases from J; bases unmatched to any gene: 6. The length of the CDR3 is 15 residues. The germline V gene has CDR1 DFQATT and CDR2 SNEGSKA (reference sequence). CDR3 residues: CSASSPDRGKNIQYF. CDR3 nucleotide sequence: TGCAGTGCTAGTTCCCCGGACAGGGGCAAAAACATTCAGTACTTC.

This clone has a handful of counts. The gene calls are TRBV3-1 (or the pseudogene TRBV3-2) and TRBJ2-7, with TRBD1 as a possible D gene (5 bases). Germline CDR1 and CDR2: LGHDT and YNNKEL (reference sequence). The V end was cut by 5 bases, the J end by 6 bases, with 23 bases between. The CDR3 consists of 16 residues. CDR3 DNA: TGTGCCAGCAGCTCACGTAGCAGGGCCGGTTCGGGCGAGCAGTACTTC. Residues: CASSSRSRAGSGEQYF.

The CDR3 DNA sequence: TGTGCCAGCTCACCCGGGACAGGGGCGGTCTCACCCCTCCACTTT. Translated: CASSPGTGAVSPLHF. The gene calls are TRBV18 and TRBJ1-6; TRBD1 matches 10 bases. CDR1 is KGHSH and CDR2 is LQKENI in the germline V gene. The CDR3 is made up of 15 amino acids. The V and J ends lost 3 bases and 10 bases, in that order; junction bases with no gene match: 6.

The J gene is TRBJ2-5, the V gene TRBV6-5, with D tentatively TRBD1 (5 bases). Trimming cost V 0 bases and J 2 bases, with 7 bases left between them. From germline, CDR1 is MNHEY and CDR2 SVGAGI. The CDR3 has 14 amino acids. The CDR3 here is CASSYSRQQETQYF. For the CDR3, the DNA is TGTGCCAGCAGTTACTCGCGACAGCAAGAGACCCAGTACTTC.

The gene calls are TRBV19 and TRBJ2-1; the D gene is possibly TRBD2 (7 bases). Trimming stripped 5 bases from V and 2 bases from J, with 19 bases between. This CDR3 has 17 residues. From germline, CDR1 is LNHDA and CDR2 SQIVND (reference sequence). For the CDR3, the DNA is TGTGCCAGTAGTGTCCGCCGGGGGGCGGGGGCCTACAATGAGCAGTTCTTC. Its translation: CASSVRRGAGAYNEQFF.

This clone was seen more than once but under ten times. The chain uses TRBV2 and TRBJ1-1; D is possibly TRBD1 (6 bases). CDR3 length: 14 amino acids. CDR1 and CDR2 (germline): SNHLY, FYNNEI. V lost 3 bases and J lost 1, with 9 bases in between. CDR3 in amino acids: CASSDRTANTEAFF. Here the CDR3 DNA reads TGTGCCAGCAGTGATAGGACAGCGAACACTGAAGCTTTCTTT.

A single count supports this clone. This chain links TRBV18 with TRBJ2-7; TRBD2 aligns across 7 bases. This CDR3 spans 14 amino acids. Germline CDR1 and CDR2: KGHSH and LQKENI. Trimming cost V 3 bases and J 5 bases; bases outside gene matches: 7. CDR3 sequence reads: CASSPYAGENEQYF. The CDR3 DNA sequence: TGTGCCAGCTCACCTTATGCGGGGGAGAACGAGCAGTACTTC.

The chain links TRBV3-1 (or the pseudogene TRBV3-2) to TRBJ2-7; D ambiguous. With 0 bases removed from V and 3 bases from J, the gap between germline ends came to 6 bases. The CDR3 consists of 13 residues. From germline, CDR1 is LGHDT and CDR2 YNNKEL (reference sequence). The CDR3 DNA follows: TGTGCCAGCAGCCAAGATCTACGCTACGAGCAGTACTTC. As protein: CASSQDLRYEQYF.

The chain joins TRBV11-2 to TRBJ2-2, with TRBD1 identical over 8 bases. Germline V gene data show CDR1 as SGHAT and CDR2 as FQNNGV. The CDR3 covers 15 residues. J lost 4 bases, V lost 4 bases, and 5 bases had no gene match. CDR3 amino acids: CASSSRDRFTGELFF. CDR3 sequence (DNA): TGTGCCAGCAGCTCCCGGGACAGGTTCACCGGGGAGCTGTTTTTT. The full variable domain, in which reference TRBV11-2 and TRBJ2-2 provide the parts outside the CDR3, is EAGVAQSPRYKIIEKRQSVAFWCNPISGHATLYWYQQILGQGPKLLIQFQNNGVVDDSQLPKDRFSAERLKGVDSTLKIQPAKLEDSAVYLCASSSRDRFTGELFFGEGSRLTVL.